These 27 T cell receptor beta chains came from one sample sequenced in a study of OX40 agonist ivuxolimab in advanced cancers. The assay was immunoSEQ multiplex PCR, and TCRdb's table has in-frame clones only and misses some. The sample shows nearly 25,000 clones, around 90% of them seen only once. The input for sequencing was CD4+ or CD8+ T cells sorted from blood, taken in a trial of the OX40 agonist ivuxolimab. The receptor set was obtained from an adult with an advanced solid tumor such as melanoma, head and neck, liver or kidney cancer.

The V call is TRBV6-1, the J call TRBJ2-1; 9 bases are shared with TRBD1. J lost 4 bases, V lost 9 bases, and 4 bases had no gene match. Germline CDR1 reads MNHNS; CDR2 reads SASEGT. The CDR3 has 13 amino acids. This CDR3 reads CASMDRGYNEQFF. The CDR3 nucleotides read TGTGCCAGTATGGACAGGGGATACAATGAGCAGTTCTTC.

V gene TRBV4-3 combines with J gene TRBJ1-3, with D uncertain. Per germline, CDR1 LGHNA and CDR2 YSLEER. Trimming took off 3 bases at V and 4 bases at J, with 16 bases between the two ends. CDR3 length equals 16 residues. DNA for the CDR3: TGCGCCAGCAGCCAGGAAGGGCGGGGTTCAGGAAACACCATATATTTT. Amino acids: CASSQEGRGSGNTIYF.

Remarks on this clone: This same CDR3 is encoded by further DNA sequences in the sample. The chain recombines TRBV10-2 with TRBJ1-6; D perhaps matches TRBD1 (6 bases). The CDR3 consists of 14 residues. The V end lost 3 bases, the J end lost 6 bases, and 9 bases lay between the germline ends. Germline values: CDR1 WSHSY, CDR2 SAAADI. The CDR3 nucleotides are TGCGCCAGCAGTGACAGAGGGGGTAATTCACCCCTCCACTTT. As protein: CASSDRGGNSPLHF.

The chain carries TRBV6-6 and TRBJ1-4, with a tentative D call TRBD1 (6 bases). Per the germline V gene, CDR1 is MNHNY and CDR2 is SVGAGI (reference sequence). The CDR3 is 14 residues long. With 4 bases removed from V and 12 bases from J, the gap between germline ends came to 18 bases. The DNA of the CDR3 is TGTGCCAGCAGTTTCTCCCGGGACACCACGGAACTGTTTTTT. Translated, it gives CASSFSRDTTELFF.

The chain joins TRBV4-3 to TRBJ2-1; 9 bases map to TRBD2. This CDR3 is 16 amino acids long. With 4 bases clipped from V and 3 bases from J, the junction kept 7 bases outside the gene matches. In germline, CDR1 is LGHNA, CDR2 YSLEER. CDR3 coding DNA: TGCGCCAGCAGCCGAAGCAGCGGGGGGCTCTACAATGAGCAGTTCTTC. Amino acids: CASSRSSGGLYNEQFF.

The chain combines TRBV2 with TRBJ1-2, with a weak D call TRBD1 (6 bases). Germline CDR1 and CDR2: SNHLY and FYNNEI. Between the trimmed V and J ends, which lost 6 bases and 12 bases, there was a span of 14 bases. The CDR3 contains 11 residues. CDR3 DNA sequence: TGTGCCAGCAGGGCTGGACAGAGACACACCTTC. It yields the protein CASRAGQRHTF. Using reference TRBV2 and TRBJ1-2 for the parts outside the CDR3, the full variable domain is EPEVTQTPSHQVTQMGQEVILRCVPISNHLYFYWYRQILGQKVEFLVSFYNNEISEKSEIFDDQFSVERPDGSNFTLKIRSTKLEDSAMYFCASRAGQRHTFGSGTRLTVV.

The rearrangement links TRBV6-5 to TRBJ1-2; the match to TRBD1 covers 8 bases. Germline CDR1 is MNHEY and CDR2 is SVGAGI. The V gene end was trimmed by 0 bases and the J gene end by 1 base; junction bases not matched to a gene: 4. The CDR3 runs to 16 residues. CDR3 in DNA: TGTGCCAGCAGTTACTCGTTGGACAGGGATAACTATGGCTACACCTTC. Amino acid sequence: CASSYSLDRDNYGYTF.

This chain joins TRBV27 and TRBJ2-1, with D maybe TRBD2 (5 bases). The CDR3 spans 17 residues. CDR1 is MNHEY, CDR2 SMNVEV, per germline (reference sequence). V dropped 0 bases and J dropped 2 bases, with 14 bases sitting between them. CDR3 in amino acids: CASSLSSGGQPYNEQFF. In nucleotides, the CDR3 is TGTGCCAGCAGTTTATCAAGCGGTGGGCAGCCCTACAATGAGCAGTTCTTC.

The CDR3 DNA follows: TGTGCCAGCAGCGTACAGGGCAGCACAGATACGCAGTATTTT. It is translated as CASSVQGSTDTQYF. The chain has TRBV5-4 and TRBJ2-3; possible D gene TRBD1, 6 bases. Germline V gene lookup returns CDR1 SGHNT and CDR2 YYREEE (reference sequence). V was pared by 4 bases and J by 0 bases, with 9 bases between. The CDR3 totals 14 residues.

This chain connects TRBV19 to TRBJ2-1; 7 bases are shared with TRBD1. Unmatched junction bases numbered 6, after V lost 3 bases and J lost 4 bases. From germline, CDR1 is LNHDA and CDR2 SQIVND (reference sequence). CDR3 length: 15 residues. CDR3 bases: TGTGCCAGTAGTATTGTGGGACAGATATACAATGAGCAGTTCTTC. Its protein is CASSIVGQIYNEQFF. Together with reference TRBV19 and TRBJ2-1, the CDR3 gives the full variable domain: DGGITQSPKYLFRKEGQNVTLSCEQNLNHDAMYWYRQDPGQGLRLIYYSQIVNDFQKGDIAEGYSVSREKKESFPLTVTSAQKNPTAFYLCASSIVGQIYNEQFFGPGTRLTVL.

The chain carries TRBV4-3 and TRBJ2-3; 7 positions match TRBD2. Germline CDR1 reads LGHNA; CDR2 reads YSLEER. The CDR3 covers 18 residues. With 0 bases clipped from V and 2 bases from J, the junction kept 11 bases outside the gene matches. The CDR3 sequence is CASSQEMGRGDPTDTQYF. The DNA for the CDR3 is TGCGCCAGCAGCCAAGAAATGGGACGGGGGGATCCCACAGATACGCAGTATTTT.

DNA of the CDR3: TGTGCCAGCAGCGCGACCGGGACCTTCACCGGGGAGCTGTTTTTT. It codes for CASSATGTFTGELFF. The chain uses TRBV9 and TRBJ2-2; D tentatively fits TRBD1 or TRBD2 (5 bases each). Germline V gene sequence: CDR1 SGDLS, CDR2 YYNGEE. The CDR3 is 15 amino acids. Trimming took off 3 bases at V and 4 bases at J, with 13 bases between the two ends.

The chain employs TRBV5-1 and TRBJ2-5; 9 nucleotides match TRBD2. V trimming: 4 bases; J trimming: 0 bases; junction bases outside the gene matches: 10. Germline V lookup: CDR1 SGHRS, CDR2 YFSETQ. CDR3 length: 17 amino acids. The CDR3 loop is CASSPGGTSGYQETQYF. For the CDR3, the DNA is TGCGCCAGCAGCCCCGGCGGTACTAGCGGGTACCAAGAGACCCAGTACTTC.

The CDR3 sequence is CASSDSGKAFF. In DNA form, the CDR3 reads TGCGCCAGCAGCGATTCAGGGAAAGCTTTCTTT. This chain connects TRBV4-1 to TRBJ1-1; TRBD1 is a possible D gene (5 bases). Between the trimmed V and J ends, which lost 5 bases and 9 bases, there was a span of 10 bases. Germline loops: CDR1 MGHRA, CDR2 YSYEKL. The CDR3 consists of 11 residues.

The chain combines TRBV6-5 with TRBJ2-3; perhaps TRBD1 as D (5 bases). The germline V gene has CDR1 MNHEY and CDR2 SVGAGI. V was shortened by 0 bases and J by 5 bases, with 12 bases between the two germline ends. The CDR3 spans 15 residues. CDR3 region: CASSYSGARGDTQYF. As DNA, the CDR3 is TGTGCCAGCAGTTACTCGGGCGCAAGGGGAGATACGCAGTATTTT.

The rearrangement links TRBV9 to TRBJ2-2; no definite D call. Germline CDR1 SGDLS, CDR2 YYNGEE. Trimming removed 4 bases from V and 3 bases from J, with 16 bases in between. The CDR3 contains 16 residues. CDR3 residues: CASSPRAAAHTGELFF. For the CDR3, the DNA is TGTGCCAGCAGCCCGCGCGCGGCAGCCCACACCGGGGAGCTGTTTTTT.

This chain links TRBV10-1 with TRBJ2-7; 10 nucleotides agree with TRBD2. CDR1 and CDR2 (germline): WNHNN, SYGVQD (reference sequence). The CDR3 extends over 14 amino acids. Losses at the gene ends were 6 bases for V and 0 bases for J; bases not matched to a gene: 2. The DNA for the CDR3 is TGCGCCAGCAGCCGACTAGCGGGCTCCTACGAGCAGTACTTC. Its translation: CASSRLAGSYEQYF.

V gene TRBV7-9 combines with J gene TRBJ2-1, with TRBD2 matching 10 bases. Germline V CDR1 and CDR2: SEHNR, FQNEAQ (reference sequence). The J segment lost 8 bases and the V segment lost 4 bases, leaving 8 bases of the junction unmatched. CDR3 length: 15 amino acids. The CDR3 loop reads CASSWGLALFDEQFF. The DNA of the CDR3 is TGTGCCAGCAGCTGGGGACTAGCGTTGTTCGATGAGCAGTTCTTC.

The chain combines TRBV11-3 with TRBJ2-7; 10 nucleotides align to TRBD1. Germline V gene lookup returns CDR1 SGHNT and CDR2 YENEEA. Trimming cost V 5 bases and J 3 bases; bases outside gene matches: 7. This CDR3 has 15 residues. The chain's CDR3 is CASSPPGQGFYEQYF. DNA for the CDR3: TGTGCCAGCAGCCCGCCGGGACAGGGGTTCTACGAGCAGTACTTC.

The DNA for the CDR3 is TGCGCCAGCAGAAGGGCCACAGGGTACGGGAATTCTGAAGCTTTCTTT. Translated: CASRRATGYGNSEAFF. V and J are TRBV5-1 and TRBJ1-1; weak D call: TRBD1 (6 bases). This CDR3 spans 16 amino acids. Trimming left V 5 bases short and J 6 bases short, with 23 bases between. CDR1 and CDR2 (germline): SGHRS, YFSETQ.

V and J are TRBV4-3 and TRBJ2-1, with 8 nucleotides matching TRBD2. The junction had 7 bases not matched to a gene; V was cut back by 0 bases and J by 6 bases. This CDR3 comprises 16 residues. The germline V gene has CDR1 LGHNA and CDR2 YSLEER. CDR3 loop: CASSQEPAGALNEQFF. The CDR3 nucleotides are TGCGCCAGCAGCCAAGAACCAGCGGGGGCCCTCAATGAGCAGTTCTTC.

The rearrangement links TRBV10-1 to TRBJ2-5, with unresolved D. The closer fit of TRBJ2-7 to the DNA end suggests the J call may be wrong. The length of the CDR3 is 13 residues. Germline CDR1 and CDR2: WNHNN and SYGVQD (reference sequence). The CDR3 region has the DNA TGCGCCAGCAGTGACTTGGTAGCATCCGAGCAGTACTTC. Protein sequence: CASSDLVASEQYF.

This clone showed up just once. The chain recombines TRBV7-2 with TRBJ2-3, with D possibly matching TRBD1 (6 bases). This CDR3 is 12 amino acids long. Germline values: CDR1 SGHTA, CDR2 FQGNSA. With 6 bases removed from V and 5 bases from J, the gap between germline ends came to 9 bases. The CDR3, as DNA: TGTGCCAGCAGTCCAGGGGTAGATACGCAGTATTTT. Its protein is CASSPGVDTQYF.

The rearrangement uses TRBV7-9 and TRBJ2-1; no definite D call. The CDR3 consists of 15 residues. Per the germline V gene, CDR1 is SEHNR and CDR2 is FQNEAQ (reference sequence). V lost 0 bases and J 8 bases, leaving 14 bases between the germline ends. The chain's CDR3 is CASSLALDGSHEQFF. For the CDR3, the DNA is TGTGCCAGCAGCTTAGCTCTGGACGGGTCCCATGAGCAGTTCTTC.

This sequence joins TRBV6-5 and TRBJ2-2; TRBD1 is a possible D gene (5 bases). The CDR3 spans 16 residues. Germline V CDR1 and CDR2: MNHEY, SVGAGI. The V and J ends lost 0 bases and 3 bases respectively, with 11 bases between them. CDR3 loop: CASSYSRRGYTGELFF. The CDR3 nucleotides read TGTGCCAGCAGTTACTCGAGAAGGGGTTACACCGGGGAGCTGTTTTTT.

This clone was detected only once. V gene TRBV15 combines with J gene TRBJ2-5; D not resolved. Matching the DNA end better, TRBJ2-7 makes the J call doubtful. The CDR3 covers 14 residues. The germline V gene encodes CDR1 LNHNV and CDR2 YYDKDF (reference sequence). The CDR3 sequence is CATSRDPRDYEQYF. CDR3 DNA: TGTGCCACCAGCAGAGATCCGCGAGACTACGAGCAGTACTTC.

The chain carries TRBV19 and TRBJ2-5; no clear D. Per the germline V gene, CDR1 is LNHDA and CDR2 is SQIVND (reference sequence). CDR3 length: 12 amino acids. Between the trimmed V and J ends, which lost 3 bases and 5 bases, there was a span of 7 bases. The CDR3 region is CASSIDLETQYF. CDR3 sequence (DNA): TGTGCCAGTAGTATCGACCTCGAGACCCAGTACTTC.